This entry features one T cell receptor (beta chain) sequence. Its antigen is currently unknown. These data are taken from a study of shared clonotypes between healthy human individuals. Germline V gene data show CDR1 as SNHLY and CDR2 as FYNNEI. The CDR3 covers 12 residues. J was trimmed by 8 bases and V by 8 bases; bases with no gene match: 2. Points from the study as a whole: Naive subsets generally exceeded memory subsets in estimated richness.

Generated by immunoSEQ multiplex PCR, the TCRdb table keeps only in-frame clones and is missing some. Of fewer than 3 million clones listed, under 95% are singletons. The sample taken for sequencing was naive CD4+ T cells from PBMCs. Described subset: CD45RA+ positively selected. The genes are TRBV2 and TRBJ2-4; 11 bases agree with TRBD1. The sequence derives from a man younger than 35 in good health. Some clones in this sample may be carry-over from other donors' samples. CDR3: CASRDRGDIQYF. The CDR3 DNA follows: TGTGCCAGCCGGGACAGGGGGGACATTCAGTACTTC.